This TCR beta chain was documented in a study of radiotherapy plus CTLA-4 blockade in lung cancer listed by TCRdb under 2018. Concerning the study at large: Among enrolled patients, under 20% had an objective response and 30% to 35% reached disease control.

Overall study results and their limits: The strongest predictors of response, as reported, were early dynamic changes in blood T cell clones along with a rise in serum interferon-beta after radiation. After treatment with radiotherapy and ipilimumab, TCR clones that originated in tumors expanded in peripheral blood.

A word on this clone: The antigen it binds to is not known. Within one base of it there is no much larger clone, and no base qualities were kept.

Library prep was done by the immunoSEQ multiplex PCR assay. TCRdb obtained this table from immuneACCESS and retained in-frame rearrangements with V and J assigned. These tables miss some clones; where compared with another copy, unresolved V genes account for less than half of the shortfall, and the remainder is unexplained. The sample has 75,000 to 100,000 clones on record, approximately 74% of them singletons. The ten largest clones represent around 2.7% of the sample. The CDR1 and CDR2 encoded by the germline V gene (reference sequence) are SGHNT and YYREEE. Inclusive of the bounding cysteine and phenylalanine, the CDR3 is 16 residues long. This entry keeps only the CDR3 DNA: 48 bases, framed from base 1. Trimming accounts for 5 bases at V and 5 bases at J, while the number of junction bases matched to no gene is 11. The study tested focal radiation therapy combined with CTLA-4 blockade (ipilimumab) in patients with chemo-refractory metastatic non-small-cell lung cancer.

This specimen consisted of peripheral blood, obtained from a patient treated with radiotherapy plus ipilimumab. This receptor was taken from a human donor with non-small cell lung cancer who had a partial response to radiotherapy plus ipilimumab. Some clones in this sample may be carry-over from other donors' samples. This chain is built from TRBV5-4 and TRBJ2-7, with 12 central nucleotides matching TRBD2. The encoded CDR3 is CASSRGLAGRGDEQYF. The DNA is TGTGCCAGCAGTCGCGGACTAGCGGGGAGGGGGGACGAGCAGTACTTC.